The 2 T cell receptor beta chains in this list originate from one sample, sequenced in a study of response to subunit inactivated influenza vaccine. MiXCR, applied by TCRdb to the RT-PCR reads, yields one record per CDR3 protein. In the table there are approximately 230,000 distinct CDR3 sequences, over 9% of which are singletons. Sequencing was performed on non-naive T cells sorted from PBMCs, taken about 14 days before vaccination. Source of these receptors: a man aged 50 or older who received an inactivated influenza vaccine.

This clonotype came up many times. The chain couples TRBV20-1 to TRBJ1-4; D gene unclear. Trimming stripped 4 bases from V and 4 bases from J, with 13 bases between. Per the germline V gene, CDR1 is DFQATT and CDR2 is SNEGSKA (reference sequence). The CDR3 covers 14 residues. The CDR3 region has the DNA TGCAGTGCTATCCACAGAGCTTTTAATGAAAAACTGTTTTTT. It yields the protein CSAIHRAFNEKLFF.

The chain combines TRBV7-2 with TRBJ2-1, with D possibly matching TRBD2 (7 bases). The CDR3 has 15 residues. The V gene lost 3 bases and the J gene lost 7 bases, with 16 bases spanning the gap. In germline, CDR1 is SGHTA, CDR2 FQGNSA. The CDR3 nucleotides read TGTGCCAGCAGCTTTAAGGGGGGGGCGTCTAATGAGCAGTTCTTC. Translated, it gives CASSFKGGASNEQFF.